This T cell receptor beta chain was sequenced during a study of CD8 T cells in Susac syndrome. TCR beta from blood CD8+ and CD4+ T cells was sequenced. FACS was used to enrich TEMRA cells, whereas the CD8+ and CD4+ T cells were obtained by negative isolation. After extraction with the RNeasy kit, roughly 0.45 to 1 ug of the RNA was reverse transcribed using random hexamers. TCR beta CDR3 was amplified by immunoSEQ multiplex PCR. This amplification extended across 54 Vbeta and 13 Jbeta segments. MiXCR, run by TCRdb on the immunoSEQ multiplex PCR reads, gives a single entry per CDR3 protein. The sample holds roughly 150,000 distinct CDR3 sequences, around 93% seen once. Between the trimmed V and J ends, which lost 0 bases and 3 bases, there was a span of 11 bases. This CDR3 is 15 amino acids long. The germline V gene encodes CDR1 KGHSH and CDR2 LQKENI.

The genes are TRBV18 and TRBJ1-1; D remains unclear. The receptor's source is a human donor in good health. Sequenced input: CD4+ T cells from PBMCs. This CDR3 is CASSPPGKADTEAFF. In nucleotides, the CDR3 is TGTGCCAGCTCACCACCGGGGAAGGCGGACACTGAAGCTTTCTTT.